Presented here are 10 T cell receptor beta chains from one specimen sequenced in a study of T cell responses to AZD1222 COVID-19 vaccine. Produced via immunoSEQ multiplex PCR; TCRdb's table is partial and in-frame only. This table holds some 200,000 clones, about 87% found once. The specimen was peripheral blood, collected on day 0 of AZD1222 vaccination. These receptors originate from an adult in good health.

This CDR3 is CASSLAQVDTEAFF. In DNA form, the CDR3 reads TGCGCCAGCAGCTTGGCGCAGGTGGACACTGAAGCTTTCTTT. This sequence joins TRBV5-1 and TRBJ1-1; D ambiguous. Per germline, CDR1 SGHRS and CDR2 YFSETQ. Trimming left V 0 bases short and J 3 bases short, with 9 bases between. This CDR3 has 14 amino acids.

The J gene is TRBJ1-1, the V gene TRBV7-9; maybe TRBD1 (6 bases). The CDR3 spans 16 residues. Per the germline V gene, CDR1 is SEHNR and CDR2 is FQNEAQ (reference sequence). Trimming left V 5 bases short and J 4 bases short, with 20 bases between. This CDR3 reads CASSPRSSGGGTEAFF. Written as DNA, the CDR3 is TGTGCCAGCAGCCCTAGAAGTTCGGGGGGCGGCACTGAAGCTTTCTTT.

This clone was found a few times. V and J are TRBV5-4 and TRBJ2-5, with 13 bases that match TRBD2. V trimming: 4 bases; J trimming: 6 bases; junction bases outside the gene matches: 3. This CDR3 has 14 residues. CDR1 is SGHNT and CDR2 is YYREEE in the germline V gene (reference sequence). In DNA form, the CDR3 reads TGTGCCAGCAGCCGACTAGCGGGGGGTAAGACCCAGTACTTC. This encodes CASSRLAGGKTQYF.

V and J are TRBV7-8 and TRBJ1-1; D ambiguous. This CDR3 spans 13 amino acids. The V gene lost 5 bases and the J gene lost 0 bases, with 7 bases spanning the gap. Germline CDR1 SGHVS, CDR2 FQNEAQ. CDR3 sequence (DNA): TGTGCCAGCAGCCTCCAGGTGAACACTGAAGCTTTCTTT. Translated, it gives CASSLQVNTEAFF.

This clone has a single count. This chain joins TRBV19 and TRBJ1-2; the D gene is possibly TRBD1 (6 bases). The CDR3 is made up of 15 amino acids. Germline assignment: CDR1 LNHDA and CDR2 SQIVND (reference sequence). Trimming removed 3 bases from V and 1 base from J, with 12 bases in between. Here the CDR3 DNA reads TGTGCCAGTAGTATGCCCCTACAGGGTAACTATGGCTACACCTTC. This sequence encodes CASSMPLQGNYGYTF.

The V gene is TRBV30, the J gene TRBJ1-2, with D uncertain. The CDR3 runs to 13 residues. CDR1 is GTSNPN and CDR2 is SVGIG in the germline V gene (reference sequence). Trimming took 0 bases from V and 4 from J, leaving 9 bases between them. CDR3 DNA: TGTGCCTGGAGTGTACAAGGAGTCTATGGCTACACCTTC. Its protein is CAWSVQGVYGYTF.

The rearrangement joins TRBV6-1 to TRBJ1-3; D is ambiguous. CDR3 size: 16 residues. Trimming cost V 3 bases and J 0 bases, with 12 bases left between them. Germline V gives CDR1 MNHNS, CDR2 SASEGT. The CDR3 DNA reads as TGTGCCAGCAGTGAGACGGTCGCCCTCTCTGGAAACACCATATATTTT. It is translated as CASSETVALSGNTIYF.

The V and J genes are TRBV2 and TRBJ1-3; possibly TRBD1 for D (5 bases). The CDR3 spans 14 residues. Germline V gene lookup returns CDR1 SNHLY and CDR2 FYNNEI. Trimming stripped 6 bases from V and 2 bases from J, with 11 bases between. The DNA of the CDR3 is TGTGCCAGCAGGGACCCCAGGGCTGGAAACACCATATATTTT. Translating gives CASRDPRAGNTIYF.

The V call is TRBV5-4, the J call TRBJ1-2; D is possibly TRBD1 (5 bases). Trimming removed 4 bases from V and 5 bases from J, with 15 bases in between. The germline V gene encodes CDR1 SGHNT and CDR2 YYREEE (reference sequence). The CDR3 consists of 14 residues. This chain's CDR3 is CASSLVGVAYGYTF. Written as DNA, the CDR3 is TGTGCCAGCAGCCTGGTAGGGGTAGCATATGGCTACACCTTC.

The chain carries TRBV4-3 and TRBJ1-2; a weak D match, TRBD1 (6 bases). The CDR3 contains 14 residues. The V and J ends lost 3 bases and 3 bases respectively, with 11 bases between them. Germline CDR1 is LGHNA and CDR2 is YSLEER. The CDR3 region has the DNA TGCGCCAGCAGCCATGAACAGGGACACTATGGCTACACCTTC. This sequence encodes CASSHEQGHYGYTF.